These 22 T cell receptor beta chains were all obtained from the same sample, sequenced in a study of OX40 agonist ivuxolimab in advanced cancers. Repertoires were generated with immunoSEQ multiplex PCR, while TCRdb's copy carries only in-frame clones and drops some. The sample yields 48,000 or so clones, about 81% seen once. The input for sequencing was CD4+ or CD8+ T cells sorted from blood, taken in a trial of the OX40 agonist ivuxolimab. Every receptor here comes from an adult with an advanced solid tumor such as melanoma, head and neck, liver or kidney cancer.

Worth noting for this clone: Just one base apart from a much larger clone, this may be a read error. Lacking the conserved final phenylalanine or tryptophan, this CDR3 likely reflects a read error. V usage is TRBV6-6 and J usage is TRBJ1-2; D uncertain. The V end lost 8 bases, the J end lost 8 bases, and 12 bases lay between the germline ends. The CDR3 extends over 11 amino acids. Germline V gene sequence: CDR1 MNHNY, CDR2 SVGAGI (reference sequence). The CDR3 is CASGNVRGYTL. CDR3 nucleotide sequence: TGTGCCAGCGGAAATGTACGAGGCTACACCCTC.

This chain uses TRBV13 with TRBJ2-7; 8 nucleotides line up with TRBD2. Trimming cost V 5 bases and J 0 bases; bases outside gene matches: 3. This CDR3 is built from 14 residues. Germline values: CDR1 PRHDT, CDR2 FYEKMQ (reference sequence). In nucleotides, the CDR3 is TGTGCCAGCAGCGAGACTAGCGTCTCCTACGAGCAGTACTTC. Its protein product is CASSETSVSYEQYF.

The V gene is TRBV27, the J gene TRBJ1-6; no reliable D call. Trimming cost V 0 bases and J 7 bases, with 13 bases left between them. This CDR3 spans 16 amino acids. CDR1 is MNHEY, CDR2 SMNVEV, per germline (reference sequence). This CDR3 is CASSLSGWGLNSPLHF. The CDR3 DNA is TGTGCCAGCAGTTTATCGGGGTGGGGATTGAATTCACCCCTCCACTTT.

J is TRBJ1-6 and V is TRBV9; 9 positions agree with TRBD1. The CDR3 extends over 17 amino acids. Germline CDR1 reads SGDLS; CDR2 reads YYNGEE. V was clipped by 3 bases and J by 11 bases; unmatched bases: 15. In DNA form, the CDR3 reads TGTGCCAGCAGCGCCCTCCTCGAATACAGGGGGCAAGCACCCCTCCACTTT. It is translated as CASSALLEYRGQAPLHF. The entire variable domain, with the rest obtained from reference TRBV9 and TRBJ1-6, is as follows: DSGVTQTPKHLITATGQRVTLRCSPRSGDLSVYWYQQSLDQGLQFLIQYYNGEERAKGNILERFSAQQFPDLHSELNLSSLELGDSALYFCASSALLEYRGQAPLHFGNGTRLTVT.

This clone was picked up a small number of times. This chain joins TRBV19 and TRBJ1-1, with D perhaps TRBD1 (5 bases). Deletions cut 4 bases from V and 2 bases from J, with 23 bases between. CDR1 and CDR2 from the germline V gene are LNHDA and SQIVND (reference sequence). The CDR3 length is 18 residues. The CDR3 sequence: CASSTLGTGGGLNTEAFF. DNA of the CDR3: TGTGCCAGTAGTACCCTCGGGACGGGAGGTGGCCTTAACACTGAAGCTTTCTTT. Together with reference TRBV19 and TRBJ1-1, the CDR3 gives the full variable domain: DGGITQSPKYLFRKEGQNVTLSCEQNLNHDAMYWYRQDPGQGLRLIYYSQIVNDFQKGDIAEGYSVSREKKESFPLTVTSAQKNPTAFYLCASSTLGTGGGLNTEAFFGQGTRLTVV.

V usage is TRBV1 and J usage is TRBJ2-3; the D call TRBD2 from the table was never checked on the DNA. TRBV1 is a pseudogene locus. There are 14 residues in the CDR3. CDR3 in amino acids: CTSSQDRRLDTQYF. The CDR3 nucleotides read TGCACCAGCAGCCAAGATCGGAGGTTAGATACGCAGTATTTT.

CDR3 residues: CASRRVGRWTEAFF. The DNA for the CDR3 is TGCGCCAGCCGACGAGTGGGGAGGTGGACTGAAGCTTTCTTT. The V gene is TRBV5-1, the J gene TRBJ1-1; D ambiguous. CDR1 is SGHRS, CDR2 YFSETQ, per germline. The CDR3 is 14 amino acids. Trimming took 7 bases from V and 5 from J, leaving 18 bases between them.

The V call is TRBV21-1, the J call TRBJ2-5; the table gives TRBD1 as D, unverified against the DNA. TRBV21-1 is reported as a pseudogene. The CDR3 has 14 residues. This CDR3 reads CASSKKDTRETQYF. The CDR3 region has the DNA TGTGCCAGCAGCAAAAAGGACACCAGAGAGACCCAGTACTTC.

As concerns this clone: The germline gene is not matched at one end of the junction; a read error may be the cause. Here the CDR3 DNA reads TGTGTCAGCAGCGAGGGGGGACAGGGTTATCAGCCCCAGCATTTT. As protein: CVSSEGGQGYQPQHF. The V and J genes are TRBV7-6 and TRBJ1-5; 9 positions agree with TRBD1. Germline values: CDR1 SGHVS, CDR2 FNYEAQ. The CDR3 consists of 15 residues.

This clone was counted once. This chain links TRBV7-2 with TRBJ2-5; D not certain. This CDR3 has 11 residues. Germline V lookup: CDR1 SGHTA, CDR2 FQGNSA. The V end was cut by 5 bases, the J end by 1 base, with 2 bases between. The CDR3 loop is CASSAQETQYF. Written as DNA, the CDR3 is TGTGCCAGCAGCGCCCAAGAGACCCAGTACTTC.

V and J are TRBV7-9 and TRBJ2-7; TRBD2 agrees at 10 bases. After removal of 5 bases from V and 2 bases from J, the junction contained 6 bases not matched to a gene. CDR1 and CDR2 (germline): SEHNR, FQNEAQ (reference sequence). The CDR3 loop spans 15 amino acids. CDR3 region: CASSPPSGSTYEQYF. CDR3 DNA sequence: TGTGCCAGCAGCCCACCTAGCGGGAGCACCTACGAGCAGTACTTC.

Only one count was recorded for this clone. This chain links TRBV5-1 with TRBJ2-7, with a tentative D call TRBD1 (6 bases). The CDR3 has 16 residues. From germline, CDR1 is SGHRS and CDR2 YFSETQ. V lost 2 bases to trimming and J lost 4 bases, with 19 bases between them. The CDR3 coding sequence is TGCGCCAGCAGCTTCCCCCCGGACAGACCTGCTTACGAGCAGTACTTC. This encodes CASSFPPDRPAYEQYF. Using reference TRBV5-1 and TRBJ2-7 for the parts outside the CDR3, the full variable domain is KAGVTQTPRYLIKTRGQQVTLSCSPISGHRSVSWYQQTPGQGLQFLFEYFSETQRNKGNFPGRFSGRQFSNSRSEMNVSTLELGDSALYLCASSFPPDRPAYEQYFGPGTRLTVT.

The rearrangement uses TRBV6-6 and TRBJ2-3, with D perhaps TRBD2 (5 bases). The CDR3 contains 12 residues. The germline V gene encodes CDR1 MNHNY and CDR2 SVGAGI (reference sequence). V was clipped by 8 bases and J by 4 bases, with 10 bases between them. The CDR3 spells CASGSDPDTQYF. CDR3 nucleotide sequence: TGTGCCAGCGGGAGCGACCCAGATACGCAGTATTTT.

The chain recombines TRBV29-1 with TRBJ2-6; D is unresolved. CDR1 is SQVTM and CDR2 is ANQGSEA in the germline V gene. V lost 3 bases to trimming and J lost 4 bases, with 4 bases between them. The CDR3 runs to 12 residues. The CDR3 nucleotides read TGCAGCGTTGACTTGGGGGCCAACGTCCTGACTTTC. It translates to CSVDLGANVLTF.

The chain recombines TRBV4-1 with TRBJ1-2; the D is unclear. Germline V gene sequence: CDR1 MGHRA, CDR2 YSYEKL. V was trimmed by 1 base and J by 3 bases, leaving 12 bases between them. The CDR3 totals 15 residues. The CDR3 loop reads CASSQVAAGDYGYTF. As DNA, the CDR3 is TGCGCCAGCAGCCAAGTGGCTGCGGGCGACTATGGCTACACCTTC.

This chain joins TRBV5-1 and TRBJ2-1, with unresolved D. V was pared by 4 bases and J by 6 bases, with 8 bases between. The germline V gene has CDR1 SGHRS and CDR2 YFSETQ. CDR3 size: 12 residues. The CDR3 here is CASSMEINEQFF. The CDR3 DNA follows: TGCGCCAGCAGCATGGAGATCAATGAGCAGTTCTTC.

V is TRBV10-3 and J is TRBJ2-1, with 12 bases that match TRBD1. CDR1 and CDR2 (germline): ENHRY, SYGVKD. This CDR3 is 14 amino acids long. Trimming took 11 bases from V and 7 from J; bases not matched to a gene: 9. Here the CDR3 reads CAVRGTGGWNEQFF. Here the CDR3 DNA reads TGTGCCGTGCGGGGGACAGGGGGCTGGAATGAGCAGTTCTTC.

This chain links TRBV5-1 with TRBJ1-2, with 8 bases aligning to TRBD1. After removal of 4 bases from V and 4 bases from J, the junction contained 9 bases not matched to a gene. Germline lookup yields CDR1 SGHRS and CDR2 YFSETQ. There are 15 residues in the CDR3. The CDR3 reads CASSAAGQVGYGYTF. The CDR3 nucleotides read TGCGCCAGCAGCGCCGCGGGACAGGTTGGCTATGGCTACACCTTC.

The rearrangement links TRBV20-1 to TRBJ2-3; D gene unclear. V lost 4 bases and J lost 6, with 8 bases in between. In germline, CDR1 is DFQATT, CDR2 SNEGSKA (reference sequence). CDR3 length: 11 residues. The CDR3 DNA follows: TGCAGTGCTATAGTGGTGGATACGCAGTATTTT. Its translation is CSAIVVDTQYF.

The chain recombines TRBV4-1 with TRBJ2-1; 10 positions agree with TRBD1. This CDR3 is built from 16 residues. CDR1 and CDR2 from the germline V gene are MGHRA and YSYEKL. The V gene end was trimmed by 3 bases and the J gene end by 7 bases; junction bases not matched to a gene: 9. The CDR3 sequence is CASSHLGTGVGNEQFF. The CDR3 DNA reads TGCGCCAGCAGCCACTTAGGGACAGGGGTCGGAAATGAGCAGTTCTTC.

The count of this clone is one. The chain joins TRBV4-1 to TRBJ2-7; D gene uncertain. Germline V lookup: CDR1 MGHRA, CDR2 YSYEKL. The germline V and J ends were trimmed by 3 bases and 2 bases, with 8 bases remaining between them. The CDR3 length is 13 residues. The CDR3 DNA is TGCGCCAGCAGCCAGGGCTATACCTACGAGCAGTACTTC. It translates to CASSQGYTYEQYF.

The chain uses TRBV9 and TRBJ2-1, with D maybe TRBD1 (6 bases). The CDR3 runs to 15 residues. The V end was cut by 3 bases, the J end by 2 bases, with 12 bases between. The germline V gene encodes CDR1 SGDLS and CDR2 YYNGEE. The CDR3 here is CASSGYRDPYNEQFF. The CDR3 DNA is TGTGCCAGCAGCGGATACAGGGATCCCTACAATGAGCAGTTCTTC.